This TCR beta chain comes out of a study of Graves' ophthalmopathy and Graves' hyperthyroidism (dated by TCRdb to 2016 to 2019). A note on the overall study: Peripheral blood was collected before any treatment was given, at the time of initial diagnosis. TCR beta repertoire signatures were used to distinguish Graves' ophthalmopathy from Graves' hyperthyroidism and to predict progression to ophthalmopathy. In total, around 140 blood samples were TCR-sequenced: fewer than 50 ophthalmopathy, some 80 hyperthyroidism and some 17 hyperthyroidism-to-ophthalmopathy patients. To explore V-J signatures that distinguish ophthalmopathy from hyperthyroidism, a discovery set of 100 patients was enrolled, made up of 40 to 45 with ophthalmopathy and around 60 with stable hyperthyroidism. For independent validation, a separate cohort was made up of 18 hyperthyroidism patients plus 17 patients who later progressed from hyperthyroidism to ophthalmopathy. T-cell repertoires of thyroid tissue and blood were compared in over five hyperthyroidism patients. Following sampling, methimazole starting at 30 mg daily was administered to hyperthyroidism patients, and high-dose intravenous methylprednisolone was administered to ophthalmopathy patients. Broader findings and caveats from the paper: The 13-signature model separated ophthalmopathy from stable hyperthyroidism with approximately 90% sensitivity and around 84% specificity in cross-validation, and 80%/75% in the test set. In validation, the model predicted ophthalmopathy progression with about 70% sensitivity and about 77% specificity; roughly 12 predicted patients were CT-confirmed with GO in a median of around 6 months. No statistical method was used to predetermine the sample size, and group allocation was not hidden from the investigators. Most of the expanded thyroid clonotypes with a frequency above 0.001 were also detected in blood, and it was suggested that the thyroid immune response may be reflected by blood repertoires.

With regard to this clonotype: Its binding antigen is unknown. No qualities accompany the bases; no much larger clone lies one base away.

Patients with ophthalmopathy had moderately to severely active disease, with a Clinical Activity Score of 3 or more, a NOSPECS grade of 4 or more, and a disease duration of less than 3 months. Patients were excluded if they had other autoimmune diseases, uncontrolled infections, pregnancy or lactation. Diagnosis relied on clinical symptoms, serum thyroxine, TRAb, thyroid ultrasound and orbital computed tomography. Using Ficoll-Paque density gradient centrifugation, PBMCs were isolated from 10 ml of fresh peripheral blood. Total RNA was extracted using Trizol reagent, and RNA quality was checked on an Agilent 2100 Bioanalyzer. The germline V gene yields SNHLY for CDR1 and FYNNEI for CDR2. Including cysteine and phenylalanine, the CDR3 has 18 amino acids. Of all the DNA, just the CDR3 is kept, 54 bases in frame from base 1. The V end gives up 2 bases and the J end 0 bases, leaving 11 bases in the junction not matched to a gene.

For repertoire sequencing, the TCR beta CDR3 regions were amplified from RNA transcripts. A first-round RT-PCR used HTBI primers with the Qiagen OneStep RT-PCR kit, followed by a second-round multiplex PCR, size selection and purification. The libraries underwent paired-end sequencing with 100 bp reads on an Illumina HiSeq2000. From the authors' description of their analysis: Reads were processed with SOAPnuke, discarding reads with adapters, uncalled bases, mean Phred below 15, or no exact constant-primer or identifier match. COPE v1.2.5 was used to merge high-quality paired reads. Each unique nucleotide sequence was treated as a clonotype, and MiTCR v1.1 was used to align the clonotypes to the IMGT TRB V, D and J references. The analysis was limited to V-J combinations with a frequency above 0.0001, which together covered more than 98% of repertoires. For each V-J combination, a TCR clonal expansion and chaos score was defined as F50 clonal expansion divided by the chaos observed in the TCRdist matrix. Features were reduced by Welch's t-statistics and random forest to over 10 V-J combinations, which fed a naive Bayes classifier. Thyroid-blood repertoire similarity was quantified with the Morisita-Horn index. Through fastp at Q25 and MiXCR, TCRdb rebuilt clones from the public reads, retaining in-frame beta chains. One record per CDR3 amino acid sequence lists the most common genes and DNA. For this entry, the V and J calls and clone size follow TCRdb and not the study's own pipeline. The table for this sample lists around 670,000 distinct CDR3 sequences; approximately 40% of them were counted only once. The ten most abundant clones make up 44% of the sample.

The receptor's source is an adult man with Graves' ophthalmopathy. This sequence uses TRBV2 and TRBJ2-5; 8 nucleotides in the junction match TRBD2. What was sequenced was peripheral blood. The DNA sequence reads TGTGCCAGCAGTGAATTTGGAGCGGGGGCCGGGTACCAAGAGACCCAGTACTTC. Translated, it gives CASSEFGAGAGYQETQYF.